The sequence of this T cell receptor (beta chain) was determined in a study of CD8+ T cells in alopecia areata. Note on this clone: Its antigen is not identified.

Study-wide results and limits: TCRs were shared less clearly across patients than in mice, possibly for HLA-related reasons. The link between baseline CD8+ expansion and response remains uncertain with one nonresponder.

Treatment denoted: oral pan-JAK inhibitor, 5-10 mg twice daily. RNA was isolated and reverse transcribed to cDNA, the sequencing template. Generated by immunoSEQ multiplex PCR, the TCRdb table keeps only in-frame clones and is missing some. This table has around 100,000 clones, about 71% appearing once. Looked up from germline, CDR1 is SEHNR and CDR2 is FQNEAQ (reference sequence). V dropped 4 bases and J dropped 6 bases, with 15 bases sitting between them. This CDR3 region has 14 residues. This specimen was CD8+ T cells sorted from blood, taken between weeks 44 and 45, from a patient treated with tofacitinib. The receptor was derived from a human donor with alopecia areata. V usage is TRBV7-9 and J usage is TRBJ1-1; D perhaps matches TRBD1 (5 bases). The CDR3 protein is CASSSHGGEPEAFF. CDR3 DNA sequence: TGTGCCAGCAGCTCCCACGGGGGGGAACCTGAAGCTTTCTTT.